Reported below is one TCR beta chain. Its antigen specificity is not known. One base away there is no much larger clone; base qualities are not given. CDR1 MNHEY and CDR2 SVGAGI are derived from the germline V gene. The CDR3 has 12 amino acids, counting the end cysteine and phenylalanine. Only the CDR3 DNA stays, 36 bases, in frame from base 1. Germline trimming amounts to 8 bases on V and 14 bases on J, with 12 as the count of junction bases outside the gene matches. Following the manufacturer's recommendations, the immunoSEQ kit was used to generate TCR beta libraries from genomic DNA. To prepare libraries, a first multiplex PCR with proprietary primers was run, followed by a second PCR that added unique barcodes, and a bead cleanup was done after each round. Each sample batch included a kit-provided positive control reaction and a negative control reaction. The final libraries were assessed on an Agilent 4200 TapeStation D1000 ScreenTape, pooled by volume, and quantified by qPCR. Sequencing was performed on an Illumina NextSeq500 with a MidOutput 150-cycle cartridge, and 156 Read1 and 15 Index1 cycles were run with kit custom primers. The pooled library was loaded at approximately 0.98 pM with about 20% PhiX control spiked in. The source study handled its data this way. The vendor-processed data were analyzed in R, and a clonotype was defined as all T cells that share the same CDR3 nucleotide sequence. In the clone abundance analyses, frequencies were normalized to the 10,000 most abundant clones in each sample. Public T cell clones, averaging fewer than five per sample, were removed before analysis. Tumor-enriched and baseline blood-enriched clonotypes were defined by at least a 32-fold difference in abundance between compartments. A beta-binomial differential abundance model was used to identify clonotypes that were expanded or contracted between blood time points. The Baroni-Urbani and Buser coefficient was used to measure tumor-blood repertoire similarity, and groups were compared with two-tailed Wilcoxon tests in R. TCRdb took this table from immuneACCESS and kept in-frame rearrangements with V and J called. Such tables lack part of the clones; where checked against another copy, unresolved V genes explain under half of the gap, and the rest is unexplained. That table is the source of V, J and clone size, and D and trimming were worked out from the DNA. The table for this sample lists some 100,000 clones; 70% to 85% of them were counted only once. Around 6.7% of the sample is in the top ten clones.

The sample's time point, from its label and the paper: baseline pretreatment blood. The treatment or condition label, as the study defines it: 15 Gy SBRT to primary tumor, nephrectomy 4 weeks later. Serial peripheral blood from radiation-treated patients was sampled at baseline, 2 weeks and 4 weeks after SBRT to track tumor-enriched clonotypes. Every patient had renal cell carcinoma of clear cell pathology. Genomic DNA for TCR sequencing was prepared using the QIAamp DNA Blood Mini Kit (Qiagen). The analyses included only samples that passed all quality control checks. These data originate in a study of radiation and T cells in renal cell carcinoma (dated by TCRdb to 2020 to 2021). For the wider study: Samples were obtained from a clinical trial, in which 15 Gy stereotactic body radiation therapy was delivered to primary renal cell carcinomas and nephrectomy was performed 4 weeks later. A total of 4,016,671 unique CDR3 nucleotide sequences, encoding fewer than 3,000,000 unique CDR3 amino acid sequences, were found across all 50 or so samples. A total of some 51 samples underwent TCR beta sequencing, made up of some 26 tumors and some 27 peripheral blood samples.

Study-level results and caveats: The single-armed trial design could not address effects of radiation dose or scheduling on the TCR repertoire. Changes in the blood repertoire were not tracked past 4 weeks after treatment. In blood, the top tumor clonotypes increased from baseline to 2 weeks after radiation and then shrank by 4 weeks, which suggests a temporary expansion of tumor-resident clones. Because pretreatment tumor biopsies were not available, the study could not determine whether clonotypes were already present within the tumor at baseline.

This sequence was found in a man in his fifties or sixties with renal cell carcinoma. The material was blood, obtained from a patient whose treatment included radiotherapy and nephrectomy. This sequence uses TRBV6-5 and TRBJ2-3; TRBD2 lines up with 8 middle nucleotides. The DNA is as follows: TGTGCCAGCTGTCAAAGCGGGAGCGACCCGTATTTT. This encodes CASCQSGSDPYF.